This entry features one T cell receptor beta chain sequence. Its cognate antigen is unknown. A single base separates this from a much larger clone, so it may be a read error. These data come from a study of molecular identifiers for immune sequencing clone quantification. From the PCR reads, TCRdb called clonotypes with MiXCR, one entry per CDR3 protein. Of some 590,000 distinct CDR3 sequences listed, around 25% were seen once; the top ten hold about 0.73%. The germline V gene encodes CDR1 GTSNPN and CDR2 SVGIG (reference sequence). CDR3 length: 14 amino acids. Study results and limitations: Effector cells kept over 97% of their molecules in clones above 20 RNA copies, while naive cells kept under 1% there.

Naive CD8 sequencing libraries were generated from roughly 18,000 to 920,000 sorted cells, with 10%, 30% or 50% RNA as input. The sequence came from a human donor in good health. Some libraries in this study had Jurkat cell RNA spiked in. This sequence joins TRBV30 and TRBJ1-1, with TRBD1 as a possible D gene (5 bases). Input material: naive CD8+ T cells from blood, with Jurkat cell RNA spiked in. Subset noted: FACS-sorted CD8+CD4-CCR7+CD45RA+ naive T cells. CDR3 bases: TGTGCCTGGAGTGTGGGGCCCGGAGGCACTGAAGCTTTATTT. Amino acids: CAWSVGPGGTEALF.